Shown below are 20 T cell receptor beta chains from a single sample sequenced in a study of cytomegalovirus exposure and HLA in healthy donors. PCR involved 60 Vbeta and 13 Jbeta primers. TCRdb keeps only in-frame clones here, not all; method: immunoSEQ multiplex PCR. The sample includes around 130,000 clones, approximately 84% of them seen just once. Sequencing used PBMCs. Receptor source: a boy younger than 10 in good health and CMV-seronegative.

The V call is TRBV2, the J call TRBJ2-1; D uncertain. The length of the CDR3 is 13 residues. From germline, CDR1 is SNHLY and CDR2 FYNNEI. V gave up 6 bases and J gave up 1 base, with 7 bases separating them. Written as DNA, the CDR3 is TGTGCCAGCAGGGCGGCATCCTACAATGAGCAGTTCTTC. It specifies CASRAASYNEQFF.

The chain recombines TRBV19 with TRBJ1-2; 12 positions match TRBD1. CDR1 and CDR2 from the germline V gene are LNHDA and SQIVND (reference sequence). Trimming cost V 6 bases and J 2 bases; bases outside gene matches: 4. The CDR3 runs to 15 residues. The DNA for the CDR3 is TGTGCCAGTAGAGGGACAGGGGGCGACAACTATGGCTACACCTTC. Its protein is CASRGTGGDNYGYTF.

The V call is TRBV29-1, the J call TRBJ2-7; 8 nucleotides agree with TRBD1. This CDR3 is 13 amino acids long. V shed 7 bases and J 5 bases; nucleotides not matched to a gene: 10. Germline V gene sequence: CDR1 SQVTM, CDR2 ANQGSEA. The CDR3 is CSATDRVGDEQYF. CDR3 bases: TGCAGCGCTACGGACAGGGTGGGTGACGAGCAGTACTTC.

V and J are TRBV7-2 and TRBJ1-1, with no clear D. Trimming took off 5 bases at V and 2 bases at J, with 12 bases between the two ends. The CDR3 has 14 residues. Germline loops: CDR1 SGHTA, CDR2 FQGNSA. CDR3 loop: CASSHSRGNTEAFF. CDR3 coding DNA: TGTGCCAGCAGCCATAGCCGGGGAAACACTGAAGCTTTCTTT.

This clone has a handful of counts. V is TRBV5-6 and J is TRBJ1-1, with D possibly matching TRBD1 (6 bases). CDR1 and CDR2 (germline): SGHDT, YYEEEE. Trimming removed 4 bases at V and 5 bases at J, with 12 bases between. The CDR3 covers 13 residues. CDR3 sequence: CASSQQGGTEAFF. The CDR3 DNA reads TGTGCCAGCAGCCAACAGGGAGGGACTGAAGCTTTCTTT.

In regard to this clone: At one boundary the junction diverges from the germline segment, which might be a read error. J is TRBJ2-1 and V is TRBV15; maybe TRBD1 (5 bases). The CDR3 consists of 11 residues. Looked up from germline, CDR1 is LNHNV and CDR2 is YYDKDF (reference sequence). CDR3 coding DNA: TGTGCCACCAGCAGAGATCAGGGCTTGGTCTTC. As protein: CATSRDQGLVF.

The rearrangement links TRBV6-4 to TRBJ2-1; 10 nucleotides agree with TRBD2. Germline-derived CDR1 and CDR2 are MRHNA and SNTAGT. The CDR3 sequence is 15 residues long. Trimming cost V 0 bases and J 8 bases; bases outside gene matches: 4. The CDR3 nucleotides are TGTGCCAGCAGTGACTCGAGCGGGAGGGGGGATGAGCAGTTCTTC. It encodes CASSDSSGRGDEQFF.

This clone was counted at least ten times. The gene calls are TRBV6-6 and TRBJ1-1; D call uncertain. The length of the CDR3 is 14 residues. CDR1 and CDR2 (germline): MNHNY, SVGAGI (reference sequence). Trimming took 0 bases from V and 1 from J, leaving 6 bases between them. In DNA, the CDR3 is TGTGCCAGCAGTTACTCGAAGAGGAACACTGAAGCTTTCTTT. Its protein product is CASSYSKRNTEAFF.

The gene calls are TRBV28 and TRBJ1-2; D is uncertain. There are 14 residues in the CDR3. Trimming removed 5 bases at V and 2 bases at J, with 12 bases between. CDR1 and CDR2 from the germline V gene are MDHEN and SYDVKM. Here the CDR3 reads CASSPGIRNYGYTF. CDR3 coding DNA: TGTGCCAGCAGTCCCGGGATTAGGAACTATGGCTACACCTTC.

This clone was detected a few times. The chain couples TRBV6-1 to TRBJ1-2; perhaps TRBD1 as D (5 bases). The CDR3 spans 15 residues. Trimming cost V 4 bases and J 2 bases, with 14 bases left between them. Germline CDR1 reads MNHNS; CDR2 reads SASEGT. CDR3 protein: CASSARDFVNYGYTF. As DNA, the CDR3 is TGTGCCAGCAGTGCGAGGGACTTCGTAAACTATGGCTACACCTTC.

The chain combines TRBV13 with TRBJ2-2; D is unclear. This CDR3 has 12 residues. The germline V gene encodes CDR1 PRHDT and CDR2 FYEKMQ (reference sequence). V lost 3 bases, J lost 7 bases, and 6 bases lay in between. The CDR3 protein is CASSFVVGELFF. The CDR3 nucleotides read TGTGCCAGCAGCTTTGTAGTCGGGGAGCTGTTTTTT.

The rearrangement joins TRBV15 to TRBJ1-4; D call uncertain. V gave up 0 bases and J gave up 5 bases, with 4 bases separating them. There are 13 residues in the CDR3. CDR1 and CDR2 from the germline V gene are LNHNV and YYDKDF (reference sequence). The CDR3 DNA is TGTGCCACCAGCAGAGATCCAAATGAAAAACTGTTTTTT. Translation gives CATSRDPNEKLFF. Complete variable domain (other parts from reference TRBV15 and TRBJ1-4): DAMVIQNPRYQVTQFGKPVTLSCSQTLNHNVMYWYQQKSSQAPKLLFHYYDKDFNNEADTPDNFQSRRPNTSFCFLDIRSPGLGDTAMYLCATSRDPNEKLFFGSGTQLSVL.

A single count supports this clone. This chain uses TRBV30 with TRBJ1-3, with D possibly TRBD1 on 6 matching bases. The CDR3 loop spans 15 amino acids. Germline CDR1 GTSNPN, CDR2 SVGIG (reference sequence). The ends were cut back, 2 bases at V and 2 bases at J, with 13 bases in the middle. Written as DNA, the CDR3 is TGTGCCTGGAGTAAACAGGGACGTCCTGGAAACACCATATATTTT. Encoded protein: CAWSKQGRPGNTIYF.

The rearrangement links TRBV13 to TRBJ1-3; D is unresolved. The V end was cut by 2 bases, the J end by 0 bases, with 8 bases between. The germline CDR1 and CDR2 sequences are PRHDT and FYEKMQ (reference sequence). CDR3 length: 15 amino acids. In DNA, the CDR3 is TGTGCCAGCAGCTTAACAGCCATCTCTGGAAACACCATATATTTT. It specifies CASSLTAISGNTIYF. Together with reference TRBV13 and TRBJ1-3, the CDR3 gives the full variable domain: AAGVIQSPRHLIKEKRETATLKCYPIPRHDTVYWYQQGPGQDPQFLISFYEKMQSDKGSIPDRFSAQQFSDYHSELNMSSLELGDSALYFCASSLTAISGNTIYFGEGSWLTVV.

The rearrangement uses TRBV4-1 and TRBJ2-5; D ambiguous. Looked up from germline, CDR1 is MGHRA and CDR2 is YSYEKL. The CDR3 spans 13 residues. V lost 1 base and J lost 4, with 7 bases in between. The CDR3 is CASSQVLGETQYF. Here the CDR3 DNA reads TGCGCCAGCAGCCAAGTTCTAGGAGAGACCCAGTACTTC.

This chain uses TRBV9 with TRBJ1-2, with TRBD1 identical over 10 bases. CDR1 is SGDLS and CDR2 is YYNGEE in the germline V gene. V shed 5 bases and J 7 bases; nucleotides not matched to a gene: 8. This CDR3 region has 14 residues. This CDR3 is CASRETGGAGGYTF. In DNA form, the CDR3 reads TGTGCCAGCAGGGAGACAGGGGGCGCAGGTGGCTACACCTTC.

CDR3 DNA sequence: TGTGCCAGTAGTATGAGATCTGGGGGCTATCAGCCCCAGCATTTT. Residues: CASSMRSGGYQPQHF. This chain links TRBV19 with TRBJ1-5; D perhaps matches TRBD1 (6 bases). The CDR3 is 15 residues long. Germline V CDR1 and CDR2: LNHDA, SQIVND (reference sequence). Trimming shortened V by 3 bases and J by 5 bases, and 14 bases separated the two germline ends.

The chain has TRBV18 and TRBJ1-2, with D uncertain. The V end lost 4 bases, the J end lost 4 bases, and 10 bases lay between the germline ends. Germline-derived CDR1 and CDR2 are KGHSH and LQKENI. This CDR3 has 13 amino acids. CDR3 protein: CASSLQEIYGYTF. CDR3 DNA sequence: TGTGCCAGCTCACTGCAGGAAATCTATGGCTACACCTTC.

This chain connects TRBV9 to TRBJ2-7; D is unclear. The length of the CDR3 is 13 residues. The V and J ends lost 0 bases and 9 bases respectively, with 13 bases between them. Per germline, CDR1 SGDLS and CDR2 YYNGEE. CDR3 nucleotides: TGTGCCAGCAGCGTAGAACCCACCTTTTGGCAGTACGTC. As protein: CASSVEPTFWQYV.

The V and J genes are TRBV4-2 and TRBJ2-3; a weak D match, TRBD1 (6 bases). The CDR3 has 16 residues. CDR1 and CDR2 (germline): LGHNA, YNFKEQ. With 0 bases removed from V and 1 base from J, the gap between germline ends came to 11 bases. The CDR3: CASSQDRAGGTDTQYF. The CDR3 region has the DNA TGTGCCAGCAGCCAAGATAGGGCAGGGGGCACAGATACGCAGTATTTT.